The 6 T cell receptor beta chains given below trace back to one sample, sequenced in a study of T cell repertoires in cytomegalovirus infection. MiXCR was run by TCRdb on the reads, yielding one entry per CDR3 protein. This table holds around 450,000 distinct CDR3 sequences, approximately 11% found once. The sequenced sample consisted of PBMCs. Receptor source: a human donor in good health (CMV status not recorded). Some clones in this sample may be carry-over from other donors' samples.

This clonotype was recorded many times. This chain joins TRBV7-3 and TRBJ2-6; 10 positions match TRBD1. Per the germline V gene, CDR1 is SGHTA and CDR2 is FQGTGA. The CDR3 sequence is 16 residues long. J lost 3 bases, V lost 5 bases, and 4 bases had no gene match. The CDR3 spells CASSRQGADGANVLTF. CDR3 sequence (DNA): TGTGCCAGCAGCCGACAGGGGGCGGATGGGGCCAACGTCCTGACTTTC.

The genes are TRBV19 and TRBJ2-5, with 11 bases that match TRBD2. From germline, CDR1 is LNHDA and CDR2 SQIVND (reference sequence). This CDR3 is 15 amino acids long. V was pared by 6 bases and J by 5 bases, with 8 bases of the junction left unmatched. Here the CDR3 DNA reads TGTGCCAGTAGCCTAAATAGCGGGGGGGGGGAGACCCAGTACTTC. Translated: CASSLNSGGGETQYF.

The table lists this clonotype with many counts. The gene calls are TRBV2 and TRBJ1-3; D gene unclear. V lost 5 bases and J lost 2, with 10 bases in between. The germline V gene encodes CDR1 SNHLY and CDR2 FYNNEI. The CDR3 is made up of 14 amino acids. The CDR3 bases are TGTGCCAGCAGTTCCGACGGAGCTGGAAACACCATATATTTT. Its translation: CASSSDGAGNTIYF.

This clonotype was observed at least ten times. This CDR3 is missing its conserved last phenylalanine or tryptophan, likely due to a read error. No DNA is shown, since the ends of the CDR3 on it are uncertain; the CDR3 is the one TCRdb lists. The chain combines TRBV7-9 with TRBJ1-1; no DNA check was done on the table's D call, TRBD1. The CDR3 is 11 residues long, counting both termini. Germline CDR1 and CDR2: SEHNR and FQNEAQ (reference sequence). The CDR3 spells CASSFGSPNTL.

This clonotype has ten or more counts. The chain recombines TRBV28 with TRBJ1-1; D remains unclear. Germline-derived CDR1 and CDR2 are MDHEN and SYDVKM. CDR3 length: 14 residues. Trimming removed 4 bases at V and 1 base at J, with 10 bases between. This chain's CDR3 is CASSSPAANTEAFF. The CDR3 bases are TGTGCCAGCAGTTCCCCGGCCGCGAACACTGAAGCTTTCTTT.

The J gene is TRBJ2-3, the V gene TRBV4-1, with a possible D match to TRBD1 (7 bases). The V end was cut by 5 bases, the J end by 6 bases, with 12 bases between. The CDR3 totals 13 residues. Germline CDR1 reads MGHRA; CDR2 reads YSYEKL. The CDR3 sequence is CASSYAGGDTQYF. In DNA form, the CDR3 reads TGCGCCAGCAGCTACGCAGGGGGGGATACGCAGTATTTT.